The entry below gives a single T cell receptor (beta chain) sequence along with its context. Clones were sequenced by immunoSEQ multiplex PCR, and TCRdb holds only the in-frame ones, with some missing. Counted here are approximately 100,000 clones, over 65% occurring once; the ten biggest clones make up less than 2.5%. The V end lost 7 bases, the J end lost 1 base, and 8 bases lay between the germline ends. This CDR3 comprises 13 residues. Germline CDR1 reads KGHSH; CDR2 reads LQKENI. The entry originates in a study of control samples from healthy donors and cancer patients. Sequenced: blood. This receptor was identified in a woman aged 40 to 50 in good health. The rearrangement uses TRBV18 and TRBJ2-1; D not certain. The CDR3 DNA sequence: TGTGCCAGCTTACAACAGTCCTACAATGAGCAGTTCTTC. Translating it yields CASLQQSYNEQFF.